Following are 20 T cell receptor beta chains from one sample sequenced in a study of lymphopenia after photon versus proton radiotherapy. Clones were sequenced by immunoSEQ multiplex PCR, and TCRdb holds only the in-frame ones, with some missing. Counted here are roughly 29,000 clones, over 80% occurring once; the ten biggest clones make up about 53%. The material sequenced was peripheral blood, taken from a patient treated with proton-based radiotherapy. The receptor source for this set is a woman aged 55-70 years with cholangiocarcinoma. Some clones in this sample may be carry-over from other donors' samples.

This clone was seen a few times. The chain links TRBV5-1 to TRBJ2-1, with 9 bases matching TRBD2. The germline V gene encodes CDR1 SGHRS and CDR2 YFSETQ. Unmatched junction bases numbered 7, after V lost 0 bases and J lost 9 bases. The length of the CDR3 is 15 residues. CDR3 in DNA: TGCGCCAGCAGCTTGGTTGTTAGCGGGAGCAGTGAGCAGTTCTTC. Translation: CASSLVVSGSSEQFF.

The V gene is TRBV15, the J gene TRBJ2-7; TRBD2 might be the D (5 bases). Trimming stripped 4 bases from V and 4 bases from J, with 23 bases between. The V gene's germline CDR1 is LNHNV and CDR2 YYDKDF (reference sequence). The CDR3 extends over 17 amino acids. Written as DNA, the CDR3 is TGTGCCACCAGCACCCAGTATGGAGGCCGGCTATTATACGAGCAGTACTTC. Its protein product is CATSTQYGGRLLYEQYF.

This clone was seen more than once but under ten times. The chain joins TRBV9 to TRBJ1-3; 10 positions agree with TRBD1. CDR1 and CDR2 (germline): SGDLS, YYNGEE. With 4 bases clipped from V and 5 bases from J, the junction kept 6 bases outside the gene matches. The CDR3 spans 15 residues. The CDR3 DNA reads as TGTGCCAGCAGCTTTGGGACAGGGGTTAGAAACACCATATATTTT. Translating gives CASSFGTGVRNTIYF.

With respect to this clone: At one boundary the junction diverges from the germline segment, which might be a read error. This sequence joins TRBV7-8 and TRBJ2-5; D gene unclear. The germline CDR1 and CDR2 sequences are SGHVS and FQNEAQ. This CDR3 is 10 amino acids long. The CDR3 sequence: CASSLVQTDF. The CDR3 DNA reads as TGTGCCAGCAGCTTAGTACAAACCGACTTC.

V usage is TRBV7-9 and J usage is TRBJ2-7, with D possibly matching TRBD2 (6 bases). In germline, CDR1 is SEHNR, CDR2 FQNEAQ (reference sequence). Trimming stripped 5 bases from V and 1 base from J, with 15 bases between. The CDR3 sequence is 15 residues long. For the CDR3, the DNA is TGTGCCAGCAGCCCGGAGGGTAGAAGGTCCTACGAGCAGTACTTC. It codes for CASSPEGRRSYEQYF.

The V and J genes are TRBV6-6 and TRBJ2-7; 7 bases agree with TRBD2. V dropped 1 base and J dropped 6; count of bases not matched to a gene: 0. The CDR3 loop spans 12 amino acids. The V gene's germline CDR1 is MNHNY and CDR2 SVGAGI (reference sequence). In DNA form, the CDR3 reads TGTGCCAGCAGTTACTGGGGGGGCGAGCAGTACTTC. Its protein is CASSYWGGEQYF.

The genes are TRBV27 and TRBJ2-1; no firm D call. Per germline, CDR1 MNHEY and CDR2 SMNVEV (reference sequence). The CDR3 has 15 amino acids. Trimming cost V 4 bases and J 0 bases, with 10 bases left between them. As DNA, the CDR3 is TGTGCCAGCAGTTCCACAGTGAGCTCCTACAATGAGCAGTTCTTC. Translation gives CASSSTVSSYNEQFF.

This chain connects TRBV6-6 to TRBJ1-1, with a possible D match to TRBD1 (5 bases). The germline V gene encodes CDR1 MNHNY and CDR2 SVGAGI (reference sequence). This CDR3 has 14 residues. Trimming took 11 bases from V and 5 from J, leaving 21 bases between them. CDR3 nucleotide sequence: TGTGCCGGCCCCCCGAGGCAGGGTAGAACTGAAGCTTTCTTT. Encoded protein: CAGPPRQGRTEAFF.

V usage is TRBV12-5 and J usage is TRBJ2-1; D uncertain. There are 15 residues in the CDR3. Looked up from germline, CDR1 is LGHNT and CDR2 is FRNRAP. V gave up 1 base and J gave up 8 bases, with 15 bases separating them. This chain's CDR3 is CASGLDRTLADEQFF. CDR3 coding DNA: TGTGCTAGTGGTTTGGACCGAACCTTGGCGGATGAGCAGTTCTTC.

V gene TRBV7-9 combines with J gene TRBJ1-2; possibly TRBD1 for D (5 bases). V was trimmed by 5 bases and J by 6 bases, leaving 22 bases between them. In germline, CDR1 is SEHNR, CDR2 FQNEAQ (reference sequence). The CDR3 consists of 16 residues. DNA of the CDR3: TGTGCCAGCAGCCTCGAGGACATCCAGCCGCCCAATGGCTACACCTTC. As protein: CASSLEDIQPPNGYTF.

The chain carries TRBV4-1 and TRBJ2-1, with a possible D match to TRBD1 (6 bases). Germline CDR1 and CDR2: MGHRA and YSYEKL. V was pared by 5 bases and J by 0 bases, with 11 bases between. The CDR3 has 15 amino acids. The CDR3 nucleotides read TGCGCCAGCAGCAACCAGGGGAGCTCCTACAATGAGCAGTTCTTC. This encodes CASSNQGSSYNEQFF.

In this sample, this clone turned up a few times. The chain employs TRBV11-3 and TRBJ2-5; D may match TRBD1 or TRBD2 (5 bases each). The CDR3 spans 14 residues. Germline V gene sequence: CDR1 SGHNT, CDR2 YENEEA. Trimming took 5 bases from V and 2 from J, leaving 12 bases between them. DNA of the CDR3: TGTGCCAGCAGCCTCCGGGACGGACAAGAGACCCAGTACTTC. Translating it yields CASSLRDGQETQYF.

This clone was detected once. CDR3 nucleotide sequence: TGTGCCAGCAGCTCGCGGGGGGGCCTCTCTGAGCAGTTCTTC. Its protein product is CASSSRGGLSEQFF. V usage is TRBV7-9 and J usage is TRBJ2-1; 9 positions agree with TRBD2. The germline V gene encodes CDR1 SEHNR and CDR2 FQNEAQ (reference sequence). The CDR3 loop spans 14 amino acids. V lost 4 bases and J lost 9; bases outside the gene matches: 7.

The chain combines TRBV10-2 with TRBJ1-5, with TRBD1 matching over 9 bases. J gave up 6 bases and V 8 bases, and 11 bases lay outside the gene matches. The germline CDR1 and CDR2 sequences are WSHSY and SAAADI. This CDR3 comprises 15 residues. The CDR3 sequence: CASLSGQGNAQPQHF. CDR3 sequence (DNA): TGCGCCAGCCTCTCGGGACAGGGAAACGCTCAGCCCCAGCATTTT.

The V gene is TRBV27, the J gene TRBJ2-7, with D perhaps TRBD1 (5 bases). This CDR3 has 14 amino acids. In germline, CDR1 is MNHEY, CDR2 SMNVEV (reference sequence). Trimming took 7 bases from V and 4 from J, leaving 17 bases between them. CDR3 DNA sequence: TGTGCCAGCACTCCCGTCGGACACACTTACGAGCAGTACTTC. It encodes CASTPVGHTYEQYF.

This chain connects TRBV5-1 to TRBJ2-3; 7 bases are a match to TRBD2. Germline CDR1 and CDR2: SGHRS and YFSETQ. V shed 5 bases and J 2 bases; nucleotides not matched to a gene: 5. The CDR3 length is 14 residues. The CDR3 DNA reads TGCGCCAGCAGACAGACTAGCTCCACAGATACGCAGTATTTT. Translating gives CASRQTSSTDTQYF.

The J gene is TRBJ2-5, the V gene TRBV5-1; 10 bases fit TRBD1. J lost 3 bases, V lost 1 base, and 3 bases had no gene match. The CDR3 is 15 residues long. Germline CDR1 is SGHRS and CDR2 is YFSETQ. The chain's CDR3 is CASSLRGTGEETQYF. DNA of the CDR3: TGCGCCAGCAGCTTGCGGGGGACAGGGGAAGAGACCCAGTACTTC.

This clone occurred a few times. The chain has TRBV19 and TRBJ2-7, with unresolved D. This CDR3 is 14 amino acids long. The germline CDR1 and CDR2 sequences are LNHDA and SQIVND (reference sequence). With 5 bases removed from V and 7 bases from J, the gap between germline ends came to 18 bases. Here the CDR3 reads CASSDVVGPWEQYF. The CDR3 DNA reads TGTGCCAGTAGTGACGTGGTAGGGCCGTGGGAGCAGTACTTC.

This clone was observed a few times. The chain joins TRBV11-3 to TRBJ2-2, with a weak D call TRBD1 (6 bases). There are 15 residues in the CDR3. The germline V and J ends were trimmed by 1 base and 7 bases, with 13 bases remaining between them. The germline CDR1 and CDR2 sequences are SGHNT and YENEEA. The CDR3 DNA follows: TGTGCCAGCAGCTTAGGGCAGGGGACGTACGGGGAGCTGTTTTTT. Its protein is CASSLGQGTYGELFF.

The genes are TRBV18 and TRBJ2-1; 8 positions match TRBD2. With V trimmed by 4 bases and J by 11 bases, 7 bases remained unmatched. This CDR3 has 13 amino acids. Germline CDR1 is KGHSH and CDR2 is LQKENI. The CDR3 loop reads CASSQTPGGQQFF. The CDR3 DNA is TGTGCCAGCTCACAAACCCCGGGGGGGCAGCAGTTCTTC.